This T cell receptor (beta chain) was observed in a study of blood T cell repertoires in COVID-19 (dated by TCRdb to about 2020). For the wider study: Collaborator samples came from the United States, Italy and Spain and covered acute and convalescent phases of COVID-19. The prospective study material was composed of cDNA or gDNA derived from T cells, B-cell-depleted T cells, or PBMCs. Subjects who had been exposed to COVID-19, were actively infected with it, or had recovered from it provided the deeply sampled blood TCRbeta repertoires that made up the dataset. The repertoires were made available in a free public database intended to serve as a resource for research on the immune response to SARS-CoV-2. Samples were obtained from the ongoing ImmuneRACE study (first 160 participants) and from roughly 1,300 subjects provided by 6 global collaborators. Sample metadata almost always included a de-identified subject ID, COVID-19 status, age in years and sex. Where available, HLA class I and class II types were taken from metadata supplied by the sample provider and were not determined by assay-based typing. Summary of the overall study and its limitations: The quantity of clinical and demographic metadata differed by source and by participant and was supplied without curation.

TCRbeta CDR3 regions were amplified from genomic DNA using the immunoSEQ Assay, a bias-controlled multiplex PCR. As for the authors' bioinformatics: The number of nucleated cells in each sample was estimated by amplification of reference gene primers within the assay. To quantify the absolute abundance of each unique TCRbeta CDR3 rearrangement, sequence reads were collapsed and filtered. For each sample, productive Simpson clonality was calculated as the square root of Simpson's diversity index across productive rearrangements. The immuneACCESS repertoire file appears here via TCRdb, limited to in-frame rearrangements. These files lack a portion of the clones; in checked studies, under half of the deficit traces to unresolved V genes, and the cause of the others is not known. Clone size and V and J calls were adopted from that table, with D and trimming inferred from the DNA. This sample is represented by approximately 120,000 clones; around 81% of them were singletons. The biggest ten clones account for 12% of the sample.

Regarding this clone: It lacks a known antigen. No much larger clonotype is one base removed from it; base qualities were not supplied.

The collaborating institutions used their own protocols to collect whole blood in K2EDTA tubes. For TCRbeta analysis, collaborators shipped samples in one of three forms: frozen whole blood, isolated PBMCs, or DNA extracted from either of those sample types. From the germline V gene, CDR1 is MDHEN and CDR2 is SYDVKM. The CDR3, from cysteine to phenylalanine, totals 15 residues. Solely the CDR3 DNA is kept, with 45 bases framed from the first base. Trimming costs V 5 bases and J 8 bases, and their ends lie 18 bases apart. This receptor was obtained from a man in his 60s with acute or convalescent COVID-19. Sequencing was carried out using peripheral blood. The receptor chain draws on TRBV28 and TRBJ1-4; possibly the D gene is TRBD1, per 5 matching bases. The DNA reads as follows: TGTGCCAGCAGTAAAGGGACTACCAAAACGGAAAAACTGTTTTTT. Its product reads: CASSKGTTKTEKLFF.